The source of this T cell receptor (beta chain) is a study of cytomegalovirus exposure and HLA in healthy donors. 60 Vbeta and 13 Jbeta primers were used in PCR. This table comes from immunoSEQ multiplex PCR, and its TCRdb copy is limited to in-frame clones, with some not included. This sample has under 120,000 clones, with around two thirds found just once. This clone has just one count. Trimming cost V 4 bases and J 4 bases, with 11 bases left between them. CDR1 is SGHDT and CDR2 is YYEEEE in the germline V gene. CDR3 length equals 13 residues. This chain uses TRBV5-6 with TRBJ1-2, with D uncertain. The TCR was taken from a man aged 30-40 years in good health and CMV-seropositive. The specimen sequenced was PBMCs. DNA for the CDR3: TGTGCCAGCAGCCCAAGGGAGAGCTATGGCTACACCTTC. It encodes CASSPRESYGYTF.